This T cell receptor (beta chain) was captured in a study of vaccination effects on CD4 cells after COVID-19. Data came from immunoSEQ multiplex PCR; TCRdb stores just in-frame clones and leaves some out. Among 50,000 to 70,000 clones listed, about two thirds were seen once. Only a few counts were recorded for this clone. Its specificity is not known. Following culture for 9 to 11 days, CD4+ T cells were isolated. The CDR3 spans 14 residues. Germline CDR1 is LNHDA and CDR2 is SQIVND (reference sequence). V was cut by 3 bases and J by 3 bases, with 8 bases left in between. The sequencing used CD4+ T cells from PBMCs cultured without peptide, collected before COVID-19 vaccination. This TCR was sampled from a human donor who had a prior SARS-CoV-2 infection. The V gene is TRBV19, the J gene TRBJ1-4; perhaps TRBD1 as D (5 bases). The CDR3 loop reads CASSMWGSNEKLFF. CDR3 nucleotides: TGTGCCAGTAGTATGTGGGGCTCTAATGAAAAACTGTTTTTT. Based on the CDR3 plus reference TRBV19 and TRBJ1-4, the full variable domain is DGGITQSPKYLFRKEGQNVTLSCEQNLNHDAMYWYRQDPGQGLRLIYYSQIVNDFQKGDIAEGYSVSREKKESFPLTVTSAQKNPTAFYLCASSMWGSNEKLFFGSGTQLSVL.